The 3 T cell receptor beta chains listed next were all sequenced from one sample in a study of control samples from healthy donors and cancer patients. The method was immunoSEQ multiplex PCR; TCRdb's version includes in-frame clones alone and lacks a portion of them. The repertoire holds roughly 190,000 clones, roughly 91% seen once, with approximately 1.5% in the top ten. Sequencing input: blood. The receptors stem from a woman in her 30s in good health.

This clone occurred once. The V gene is TRBV6-6, the J gene TRBJ2-5, with TRBD2 matching 16 bases. V dropped 6 bases and J dropped 5; count of bases not matched to a gene: 3. CDR3 length: 15 amino acids. CDR1 and CDR2 from the germline V gene are MNHNY and SVGAGI (reference sequence). The CDR3, as DNA: TGTGCCAGCAGGGGACTAGCGGGGGGGCCGGAGACCCAGTACTTC. Its protein product is CASRGLAGGPETQYF.

The chain has TRBV15 and TRBJ2-6; D gene ambiguous. The length of the CDR3 is 15 residues. Germline CDR1 reads LNHNV; CDR2 reads YYDKDF (reference sequence). V lost 3 bases and J 0 bases, leaving 6 bases between the germline ends. Written as DNA, the CDR3 is TGTGCCACCAGCAGCTTACCCTCTGGGGCCAACGTCCTGACTTTC. Translation gives CATSSLPSGANVLTF.

CDR3 amino acids: CASSGTGSGANVLTF. Written as DNA, the CDR3 is TGCGCCAGCAGCGGGACAGGGAGTGGGGCCAACGTCCTGACTTTC. V gene TRBV5-1 combines with J gene TRBJ2-6; 9 nucleotides align to TRBD1. V lost 4 bases, J lost 3 bases, and 2 bases stayed unmatched. The CDR3 sequence is 15 residues long. Germline loops: CDR1 SGHRS, CDR2 YFSETQ.